The source of this T cell receptor (beta chain) is a study of blood T cell repertoires in COVID-19. Trimming took 3 bases from V and 8 from J; bases not matched to a gene: 9. The germline CDR1 and CDR2 sequences are LGHDT and YNNKEL (reference sequence). This CDR3 spans 14 amino acids. Cohort allocation depended upon clinical history that participants reported. Before being deemed recovered, Cohort 3 donors had two negative PCRs, clearance, or symptom resolution. Only in-frame clones appear in the TCRdb table, and some are missing; sequencing was by immunoSEQ multiplex PCR. The table shows 150,000 to 200,000 clones, with 88% occurring only once.

V and J are TRBV3-1 (or the pseudogene TRBV3-2) and TRBJ1-2; TRBD1 matches at 7 bases. The sequence came from a young woman who had recovered from COVID-19. Sequencing used PBMCs or T cells enriched from blood (not recorded which). The CDR3, as DNA: TGTGCCAGCAGCCATAAAGGGGGCGCGGAGGGCTACACCTTC. Amino acid sequence: CASSHKGGAEGYTF.